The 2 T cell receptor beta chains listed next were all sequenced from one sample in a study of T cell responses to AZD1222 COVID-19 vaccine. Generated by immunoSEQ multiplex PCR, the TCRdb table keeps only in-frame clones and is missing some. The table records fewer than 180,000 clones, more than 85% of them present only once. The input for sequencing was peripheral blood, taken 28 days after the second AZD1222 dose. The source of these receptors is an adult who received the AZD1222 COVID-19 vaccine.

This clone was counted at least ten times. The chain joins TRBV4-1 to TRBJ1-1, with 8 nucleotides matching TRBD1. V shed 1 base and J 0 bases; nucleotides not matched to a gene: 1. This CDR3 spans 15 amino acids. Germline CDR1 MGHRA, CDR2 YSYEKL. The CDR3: CASSQGQGLNTEAFF. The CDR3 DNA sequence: TGCGCCAGCAGCCAAGGACAGGGGTTGAACACTGAAGCTTTCTTT.

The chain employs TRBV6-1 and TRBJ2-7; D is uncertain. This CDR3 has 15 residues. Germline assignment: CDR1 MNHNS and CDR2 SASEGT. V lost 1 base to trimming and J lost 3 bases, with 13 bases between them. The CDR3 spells CASSEEPSIHYEQYF. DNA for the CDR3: TGTGCCAGCAGTGAAGAGCCTTCTATTCACTACGAGCAGTACTTC.